The T cell receptor beta chain under discussion was sequenced for a study of blood T cell repertoires in COVID-19. Study in general: Collection of acute and convalescent COVID-19 samples took place in the United States, Italy and Spain. PBMCs, B-cell-depleted T cells, or T cells provided the cDNA or gDNA that made up the material.

The CDR3 length is 15 residues. The trim removed 4 bases at V and 1 base at J, leaving 5 bases unmatched. Germline assignment: CDR1 SGHVS and CDR2 FNYEAQ. Those who participated ranged in age from 18 to 89 years and resided in approximately 23 US areas. Clinical histories supplied by participants themselves formed the basis of cohort assignment. Assay: immunoSEQ multiplex PCR; the TCRdb copy retains only in-frame clones and omits some. The sample lists fewer than 250,000 clones, roughly 88% occurring once. Sequenced input: PBMCs or T cells enriched from blood (not recorded which). The receptor was derived from a woman aged 50 to 65 who had recovered from COVID-19. This sequence joins TRBV7-6 and TRBJ2-3; 7 bases are a match to TRBD2. The CDR3 DNA reads as TGTGCCAGCAGCTCAAGCGGGGCTCGCACAGATACGCAGTATTTT. Protein: CASSSSGARTDTQYF.